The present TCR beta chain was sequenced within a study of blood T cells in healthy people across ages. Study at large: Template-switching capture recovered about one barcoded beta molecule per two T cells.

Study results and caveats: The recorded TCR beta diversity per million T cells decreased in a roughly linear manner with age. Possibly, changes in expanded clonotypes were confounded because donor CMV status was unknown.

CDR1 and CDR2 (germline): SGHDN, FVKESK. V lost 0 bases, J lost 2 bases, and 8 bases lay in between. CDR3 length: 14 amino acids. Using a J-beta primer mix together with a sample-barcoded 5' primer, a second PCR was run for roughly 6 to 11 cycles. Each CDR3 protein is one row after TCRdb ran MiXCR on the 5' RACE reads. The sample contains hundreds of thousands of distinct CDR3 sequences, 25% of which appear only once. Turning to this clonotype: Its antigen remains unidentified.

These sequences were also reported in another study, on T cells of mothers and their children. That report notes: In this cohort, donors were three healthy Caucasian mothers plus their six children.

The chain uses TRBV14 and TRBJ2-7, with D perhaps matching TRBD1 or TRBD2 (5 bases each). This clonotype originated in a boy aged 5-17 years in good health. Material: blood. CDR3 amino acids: CASSQEEGTYEQYF. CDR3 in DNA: TGTGCCAGCAGCCAAGAAGAGGGGACCTACGAGCAGTACTTC.